The source of this T cell receptor (beta chain) is a study of blood T cell repertoires in COVID-19. Assay: immunoSEQ multiplex PCR; the TCRdb copy retains only in-frame clones and omits some. The sample holds a few hundred thousand clones, about nine tenths seen once. The cohort comprised adults aged roughly 18 to 95 years residing in about two dozen US areas. In this sample, this clone turned up a few times. The source is a woman under 30 who had recovered from COVID-19. Material for sequencing was PBMCs or T cells enriched from blood (not recorded which).

CDR3 in amino acids: CASSLLAGGLYNEQFF. The CDR3 DNA follows: TGTGCCAGCAGCCTACTAGCGGGGGGGCTCTACAATGAGCAGTTCTTC. The rearrangement uses TRBV7-2 and TRBJ2-1; TRBD2 matches 13 bases. The CDR3 sequence is 16 residues long. CDR1 and CDR2 (germline): SGHTA, FQGNSA. V gave up 5 bases and J gave up 3 bases; unmatched junction bases: 4.